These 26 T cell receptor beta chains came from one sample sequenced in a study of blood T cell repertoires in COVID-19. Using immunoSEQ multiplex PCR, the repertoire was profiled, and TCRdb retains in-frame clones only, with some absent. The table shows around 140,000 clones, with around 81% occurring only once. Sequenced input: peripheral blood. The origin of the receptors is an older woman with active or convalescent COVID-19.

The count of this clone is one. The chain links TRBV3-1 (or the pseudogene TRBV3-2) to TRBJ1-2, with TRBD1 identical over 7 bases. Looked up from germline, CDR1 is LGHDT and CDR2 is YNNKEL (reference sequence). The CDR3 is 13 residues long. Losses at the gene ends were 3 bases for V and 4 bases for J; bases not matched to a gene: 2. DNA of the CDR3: TGTGCCAGCAGCCACCAGGGGGGCTATGGCTACACCTTC. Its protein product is CASSHQGGYGYTF.

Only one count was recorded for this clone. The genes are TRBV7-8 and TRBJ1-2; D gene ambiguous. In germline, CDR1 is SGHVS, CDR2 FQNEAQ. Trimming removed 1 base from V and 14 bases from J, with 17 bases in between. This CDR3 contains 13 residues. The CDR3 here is CASSLESPREDTF. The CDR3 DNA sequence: TGTGCCAGCAGCTTAGAATCGCCCCGGGAGGATACCTTC.

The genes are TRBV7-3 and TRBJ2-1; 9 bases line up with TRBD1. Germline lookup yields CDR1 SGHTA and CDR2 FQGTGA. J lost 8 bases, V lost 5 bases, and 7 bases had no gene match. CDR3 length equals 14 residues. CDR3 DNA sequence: TGTGCCAGCAGCCGTGGACAGGGGACGGATGAGCAGTTCTTC. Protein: CASSRGQGTDEQFF.

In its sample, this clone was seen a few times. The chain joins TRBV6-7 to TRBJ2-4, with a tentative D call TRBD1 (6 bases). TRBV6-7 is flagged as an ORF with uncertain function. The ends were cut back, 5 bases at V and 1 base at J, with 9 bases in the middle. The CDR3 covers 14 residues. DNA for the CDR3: TGTGCCAGCAGTGCTGACAGGGCCAAAAACATTCAGTACTTC. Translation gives CASSADRAKNIQYF.

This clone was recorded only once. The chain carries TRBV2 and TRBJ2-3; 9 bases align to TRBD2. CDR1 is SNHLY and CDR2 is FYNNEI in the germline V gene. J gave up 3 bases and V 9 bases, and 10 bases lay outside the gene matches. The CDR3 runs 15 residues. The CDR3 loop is CARRTLAGTTDTQYF. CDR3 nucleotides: TGTGCCAGACGGACGCTAGCGGGGACGACAGATACGCAGTATTTT.

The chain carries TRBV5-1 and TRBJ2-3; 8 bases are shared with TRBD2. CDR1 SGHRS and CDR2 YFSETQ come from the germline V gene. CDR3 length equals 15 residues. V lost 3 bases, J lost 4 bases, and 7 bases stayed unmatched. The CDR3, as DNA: TGCGCCAGCAGCTGGGGACTAGGGGAGGCAGATACGCAGTATTTT. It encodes CASSWGLGEADTQYF. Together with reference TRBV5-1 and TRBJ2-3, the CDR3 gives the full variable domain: KAGVTQTPRYLIKTRGQQVTLSCSPISGHRSVSWYQQTPGQGLQFLFEYFSETQRNKGNFPGRFSGRQFSNSRSEMNVSTLELGDSALYLCASSWGLGEADTQYFGPGTRLTVL.

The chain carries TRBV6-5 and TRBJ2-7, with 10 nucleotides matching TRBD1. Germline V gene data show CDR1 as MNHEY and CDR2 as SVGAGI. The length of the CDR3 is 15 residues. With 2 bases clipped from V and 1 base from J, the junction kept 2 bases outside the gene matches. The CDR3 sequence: CASSYRQGASYEQYV. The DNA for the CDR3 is TGTGCCAGCAGTTACCGACAGGGGGCATCCTACGAGCAGTACGTC.

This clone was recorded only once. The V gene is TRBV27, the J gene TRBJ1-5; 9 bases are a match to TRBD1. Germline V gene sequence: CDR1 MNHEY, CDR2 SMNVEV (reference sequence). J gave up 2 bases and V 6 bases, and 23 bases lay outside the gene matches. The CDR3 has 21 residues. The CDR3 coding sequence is TGTGCCAGCAGGCCGGGACAGGGTGCGGGGTGGTTAGGTCGGGGCAATCAGCCCCAGCATTTT. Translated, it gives CASRPGQGAGWLGRGNQPQHF.

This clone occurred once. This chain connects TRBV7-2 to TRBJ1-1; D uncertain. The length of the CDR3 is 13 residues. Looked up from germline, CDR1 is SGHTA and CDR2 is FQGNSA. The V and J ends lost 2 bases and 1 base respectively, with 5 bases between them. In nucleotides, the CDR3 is TGTGCCAGCAGCTTATACAGGAACACTGAAGCTTTCTTT. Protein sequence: CASSLYRNTEAFF.

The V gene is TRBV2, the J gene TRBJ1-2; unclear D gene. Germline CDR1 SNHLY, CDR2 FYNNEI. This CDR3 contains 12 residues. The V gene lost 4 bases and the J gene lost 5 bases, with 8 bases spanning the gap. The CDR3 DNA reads TGTGCCAGCAGTGTTACGGGGTATGGCTACACCTTC. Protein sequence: CASSVTGYGYTF.

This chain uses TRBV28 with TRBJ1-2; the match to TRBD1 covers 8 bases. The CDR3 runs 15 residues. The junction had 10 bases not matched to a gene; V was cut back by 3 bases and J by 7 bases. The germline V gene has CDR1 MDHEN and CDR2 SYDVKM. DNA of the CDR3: TGTGCCAGCAGTTTTTGGCAGGGGGCGCAAATTGGCTACACCTTC. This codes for CASSFWQGAQIGYTF.

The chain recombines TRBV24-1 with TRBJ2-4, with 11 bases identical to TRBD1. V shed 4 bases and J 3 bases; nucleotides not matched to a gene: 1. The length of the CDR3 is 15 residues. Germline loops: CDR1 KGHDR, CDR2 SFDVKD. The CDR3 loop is CATSEGTGGKNIQYF. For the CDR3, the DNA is TGTGCCACCAGTGAAGGGACAGGGGGCAAAAACATTCAGTACTTC.

The CDR3 here is CASSQDFGLAGGRTGELFF. CDR3 nucleotide sequence: TGCGCCAGCAGCCAAGATTTCGGACTAGCGGGGGGGCGCACCGGGGAGCTGTTTTTT. The gene calls are TRBV4-1 and TRBJ2-2; 15 bases are a match to TRBD2. The CDR3 sequence is 19 residues long. CDR1 and CDR2 (germline): MGHRA, YSYEKL. V lost 0 bases and J lost 4; bases outside the gene matches: 6.

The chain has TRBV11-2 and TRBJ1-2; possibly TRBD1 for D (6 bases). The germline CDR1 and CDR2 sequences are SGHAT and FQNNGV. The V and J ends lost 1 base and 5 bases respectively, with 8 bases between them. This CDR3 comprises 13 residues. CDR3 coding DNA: TGTGCCAGCAGCTTAGCAGGGGTATATGGCTACACCTTC. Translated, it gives CASSLAGVYGYTF.

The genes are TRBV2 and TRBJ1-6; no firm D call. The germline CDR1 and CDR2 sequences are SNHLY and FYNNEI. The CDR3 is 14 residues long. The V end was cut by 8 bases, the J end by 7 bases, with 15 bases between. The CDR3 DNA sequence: TGTGCCAGCTACCTGGGAGGTGGGAATTCACCCCTCCACTTT. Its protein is CASYLGGGNSPLHF.

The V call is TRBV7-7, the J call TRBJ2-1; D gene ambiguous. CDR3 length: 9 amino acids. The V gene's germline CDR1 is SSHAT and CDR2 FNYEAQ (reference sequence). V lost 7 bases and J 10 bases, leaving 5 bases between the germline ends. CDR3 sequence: CASTLEQFF. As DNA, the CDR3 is TGTGCCAGCACCCTAGAGCAGTTCTTC.

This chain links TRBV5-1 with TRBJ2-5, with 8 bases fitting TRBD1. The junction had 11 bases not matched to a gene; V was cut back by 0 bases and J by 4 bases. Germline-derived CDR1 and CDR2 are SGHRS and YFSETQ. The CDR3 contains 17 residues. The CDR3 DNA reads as TGCGCCAGCAGCTTGGGGAATGCTCAGGGGGCCGGAGAGACCCAGTACTTC. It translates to CASSLGNAQGAGETQYF.

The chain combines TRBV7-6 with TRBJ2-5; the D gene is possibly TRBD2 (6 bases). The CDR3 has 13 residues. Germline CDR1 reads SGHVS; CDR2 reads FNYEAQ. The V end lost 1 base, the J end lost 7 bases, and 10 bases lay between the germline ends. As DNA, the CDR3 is TGTGCCAGCAGCTTAGAGCGGGTTTCGACCCAGTACTTC. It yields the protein CASSLERVSTQYF.

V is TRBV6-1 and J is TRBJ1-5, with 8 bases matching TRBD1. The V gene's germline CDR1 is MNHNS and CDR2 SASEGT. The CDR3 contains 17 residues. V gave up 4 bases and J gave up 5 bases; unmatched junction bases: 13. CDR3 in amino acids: CASSAWGLRGPDQPQHF. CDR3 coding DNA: TGTGCCAGCAGTGCCTGGGGGCTCAGGGGGCCGGATCAGCCCCAGCATTTT.

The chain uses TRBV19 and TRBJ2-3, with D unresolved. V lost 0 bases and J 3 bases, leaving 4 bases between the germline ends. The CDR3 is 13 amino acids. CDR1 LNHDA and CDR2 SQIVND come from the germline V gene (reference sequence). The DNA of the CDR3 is TGTGCCAGTAGTATAGATCCTACAGATACGCAGTATTTT. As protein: CASSIDPTDTQYF. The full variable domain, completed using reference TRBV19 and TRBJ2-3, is DGGITQSPKYLFRKEGQNVTLSCEQNLNHDAMYWYRQDPGQGLRLIYYSQIVNDFQKGDIAEGYSVSREKKESFPLTVTSAQKNPTAFYLCASSIDPTDTQYFGPGTRLTVL.

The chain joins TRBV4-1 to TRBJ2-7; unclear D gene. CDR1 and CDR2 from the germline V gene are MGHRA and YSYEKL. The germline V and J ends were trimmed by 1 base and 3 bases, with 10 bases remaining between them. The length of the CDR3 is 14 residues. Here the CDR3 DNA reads TGCGCCAGCAGCCAAGGTCAACAGAGCTACGAGCAGTACTTC. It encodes CASSQGQQSYEQYF.

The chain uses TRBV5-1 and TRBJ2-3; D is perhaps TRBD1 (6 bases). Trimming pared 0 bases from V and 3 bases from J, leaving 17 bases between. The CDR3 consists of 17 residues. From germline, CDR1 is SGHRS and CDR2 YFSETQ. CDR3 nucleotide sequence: TGCGCCAGCAGCTTGGTAGTGTCACAGGGAAGGACAGATACGCAGTATTTT. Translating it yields CASSLVVSQGRTDTQYF.

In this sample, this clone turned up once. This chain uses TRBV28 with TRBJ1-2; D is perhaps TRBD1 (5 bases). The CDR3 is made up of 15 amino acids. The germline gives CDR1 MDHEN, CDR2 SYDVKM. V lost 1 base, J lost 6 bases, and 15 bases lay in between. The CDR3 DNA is TGTGCCAGCAGTTTATTAGGTTTAGGGGCCAATGGCTACACCTTC. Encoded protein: CASSLLGLGANGYTF.

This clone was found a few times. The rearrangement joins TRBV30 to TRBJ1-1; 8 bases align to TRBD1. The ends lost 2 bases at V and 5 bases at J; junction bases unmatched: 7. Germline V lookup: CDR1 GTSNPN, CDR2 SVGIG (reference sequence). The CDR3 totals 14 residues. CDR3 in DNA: TGTGCCTGGAGTAGGACAGGGATTATAACTGAAGCTTTCTTT. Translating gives CAWSRTGIITEAFF.

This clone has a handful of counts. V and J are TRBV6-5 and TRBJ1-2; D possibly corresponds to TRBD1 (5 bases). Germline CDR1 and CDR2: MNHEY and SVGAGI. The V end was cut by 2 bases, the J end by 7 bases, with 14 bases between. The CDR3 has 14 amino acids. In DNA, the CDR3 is TGTGCCAGCAGTTACGGCGGGGCGCTGAGTGGCTACACCTTC. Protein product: CASSYGGALSGYTF.

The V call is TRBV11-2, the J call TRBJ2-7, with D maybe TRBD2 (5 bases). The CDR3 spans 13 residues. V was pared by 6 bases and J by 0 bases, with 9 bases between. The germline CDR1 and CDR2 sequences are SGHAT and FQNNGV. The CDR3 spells CASRRTSSYEQYF. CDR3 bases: TGTGCCAGCAGGAGAACTAGCTCCTACGAGCAGTACTTC.